The entry that follows covers one TCR beta chain sequence. Its antigen remains unidentified. Germline V gene data show CDR1 as LGHNA and CDR2 as YNFKEQ. V was pared by 0 bases and J by 7 bases, with 7 bases between. CDR3 length: 13 residues. This specimen belongs to a study of shared clonotypes between healthy human individuals. The repertoire was sequenced with immunoSEQ multiplex PCR; TCRdb's copy has only in-frame clones and lacks some. The sample consists of millions of clones, roughly 92% of them appearing once. Study results and caveats: Rarefaction showed sorted-subset sequencing was incomplete despite large depth.

The donors were adults (healthy and HIV-negative) with no recent acute infections or vaccinations. Investigators divided CD4+ cells into CD45RA+ naive and CD45RA-negative memory subsets. The clonotype comes from a man aged 18-30 years in good health. This chain links TRBV4-2 with TRBJ1-5; no clear D. The source material was naive CD4+ T cells sorted from blood. Documented subset: CD45RA+ positively selected. The CDR3, as DNA: TGTGCCAGCAGCCAAGAGACTCGACAGCCCCAGCATTTT. Translated, it gives CASSQETRQPQHF.